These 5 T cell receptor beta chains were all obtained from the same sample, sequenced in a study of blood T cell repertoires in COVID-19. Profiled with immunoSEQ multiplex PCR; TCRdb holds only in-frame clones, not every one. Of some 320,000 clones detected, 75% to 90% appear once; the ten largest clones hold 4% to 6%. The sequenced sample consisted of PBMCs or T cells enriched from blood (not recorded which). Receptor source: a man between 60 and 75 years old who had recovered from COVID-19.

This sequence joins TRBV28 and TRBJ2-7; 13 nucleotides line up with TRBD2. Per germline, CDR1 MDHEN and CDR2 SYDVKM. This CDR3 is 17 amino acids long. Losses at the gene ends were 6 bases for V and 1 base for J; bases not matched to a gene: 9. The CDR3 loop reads CASRPGTSGTQSYEQYF. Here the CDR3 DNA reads TGTGCCAGCAGACCCGGGACTAGCGGGACACAATCCTACGAGCAGTACTTC.

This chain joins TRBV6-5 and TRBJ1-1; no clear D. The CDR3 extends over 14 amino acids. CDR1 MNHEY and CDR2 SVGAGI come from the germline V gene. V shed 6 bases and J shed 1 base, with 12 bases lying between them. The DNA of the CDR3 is TGTGCCAGCAGCGCTCGGGGTGGGAACACTGAAGCTTTCTTT. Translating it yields CASSARGGNTEAFF.

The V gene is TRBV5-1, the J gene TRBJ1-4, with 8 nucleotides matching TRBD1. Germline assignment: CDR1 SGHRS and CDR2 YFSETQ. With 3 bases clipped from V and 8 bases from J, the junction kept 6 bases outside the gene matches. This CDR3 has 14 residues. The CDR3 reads CASSSTGAAEKLFF. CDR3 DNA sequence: TGCGCCAGCAGCTCGACAGGGGCCGCAGAAAAACTGTTTTTT.

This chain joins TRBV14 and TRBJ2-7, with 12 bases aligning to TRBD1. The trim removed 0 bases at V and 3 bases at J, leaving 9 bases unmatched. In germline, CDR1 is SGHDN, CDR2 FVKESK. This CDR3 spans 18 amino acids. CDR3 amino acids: CASSQERGQGASIYEQYF. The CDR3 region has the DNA TGTGCCAGCAGCCAAGAAAGGGGACAGGGGGCGAGTATCTACGAGCAGTACTTC.

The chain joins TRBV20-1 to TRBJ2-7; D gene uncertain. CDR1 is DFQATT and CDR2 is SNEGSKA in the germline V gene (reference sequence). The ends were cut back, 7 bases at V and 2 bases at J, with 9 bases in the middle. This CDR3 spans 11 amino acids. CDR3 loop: CSVPVPYEQYF. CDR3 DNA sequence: TGCAGTGTCCCAGTTCCCTACGAGCAGTACTTC.